The next 27 T cell receptor beta chains were all read from a single sample in a study of resident and recirculating memory T cells in vitiligo. Produced via immunoSEQ multiplex PCR; TCRdb's table is partial and in-frame only. The sample contains some 70,000 clones, approximately 89% of which appear only once. The source material was blood. These receptors originate from a male donor with vitiligo.

V gene TRBV18 combines with J gene TRBJ2-5; tentatively, D is TRBD1 (5 bases). In germline, CDR1 is KGHSH, CDR2 LQKENI. The length of the CDR3 is 17 residues. V was clipped by 2 bases and J by 2 bases, with 18 bases between them. CDR3 region: CASSPTPTHDRQETQYF. CDR3 coding DNA: TGTGCCAGCTCACCAACCCCGACTCACGACAGACAAGAGACCCAGTACTTC.

The chain couples TRBV6-6 to TRBJ1-5; no firm D call. This CDR3 is built from 15 residues. Germline CDR1 reads MNHNY; CDR2 reads SVGAGI (reference sequence). Between the trimmed V and J ends, which lost 0 bases and 2 bases, there was a span of 8 bases. The CDR3 reads CASSYSTQGNQPQHF. CDR3 in DNA: TGTGCCAGCAGTTACTCGACCCAGGGCAATCAGCCCCAGCATTTT.

The chain is built from TRBV9 and TRBJ2-3, with D hard to call. The CDR3 has 14 amino acids. V was cut by 0 bases and J by 6 bases, with 11 bases left in between. The germline gives CDR1 SGDLS, CDR2 YYNGEE. CDR3 DNA: TGTGCCAGCAGCGTAGGAGAATATTCGGATACGCAGTATTTT. Translating it yields CASSVGEYSDTQYF.

The V and J genes are TRBV7-3 and TRBJ1-2; perhaps TRBD1 as D (6 bases). V shed 0 bases and J shed 3 bases, with 11 bases lying between them. Germline CDR1 is SGHTA and CDR2 is FQGTGA. The CDR3 has 15 amino acids. In DNA form, the CDR3 reads TGTGCCAGCAGCTTAACGGGGGCAGGGGACTATGGCTACACCTTC. The encoded protein is CASSLTGAGDYGYTF.

The CDR3 loop reads CASSPTGANQPQHF. The CDR3 nucleotides read TGTGCCAGCAGCCCGACAGGGGCAAATCAGCCCCAGCATTTT. The chain has TRBV6-6 and TRBJ1-5, with TRBD1 matching 8 bases. Trimming removed 6 bases from V and 4 bases from J; junction bases left unmatched: 5. Looked up from germline, CDR1 is MNHNY and CDR2 is SVGAGI (reference sequence). This CDR3 is built from 14 residues.

The table lists this clone with a count of one. The chain joins TRBV6-5 to TRBJ1-2, with a weak D call TRBD1 (6 bases). The length of the CDR3 is 15 residues. The germline gives CDR1 MNHEY, CDR2 SVGAGI. V gave up 0 bases and J gave up 3 bases, with 11 bases separating them. CDR3: CASSYSAGADYGYTF. The CDR3 region has the DNA TGTGCCAGCAGTTACTCGGCAGGGGCTGACTATGGCTACACCTTC.

The rearrangement uses TRBV9 and TRBJ1-1; D unclear. The V end lost 0 bases, the J end lost 4 bases, and 10 bases lay between the germline ends. The CDR3 spans 14 residues. Germline V gene data show CDR1 as SGDLS and CDR2 as YYNGEE. The CDR3 bases are TGTGCCAGCAGCGTAGGCAGCGAAGGCACTGAAGCTTTCTTT. Its translation is CASSVGSEGTEAFF.

The V gene is TRBV19, the J gene TRBJ1-2, with a weak D call TRBD1 (6 bases). Trimming stripped 1 base from V and 4 bases from J, with 16 bases between. The CDR3 has 16 residues. CDR1 LNHDA and CDR2 SQIVND come from the germline V gene (reference sequence). CDR3 sequence (DNA): TGTGCCAGTAGTATAGGGGTCTTCAGGGACACCTATGGCTACACCTTC. Its protein is CASSIGVFRDTYGYTF.

This clone occurred once. This chain links TRBV7-2 with TRBJ1-5; 7 bases are shared with TRBD1. The V and J ends lost 6 bases and 7 bases, in that order; junction bases with no gene match: 6. The CDR3 extends over 13 amino acids. Germline V gives CDR1 SGHTA, CDR2 FQGNSA. The CDR3 here is CASSGQVGQPQHF. The CDR3 DNA reads as TGTGCCAGCAGTGGACAGGTCGGCCAGCCCCAGCATTTT.

The genes are TRBV19 and TRBJ2-7; D possibly corresponds to TRBD1 (6 bases). V was pared by 4 bases and J by 6 bases, with 16 bases between. The germline CDR1 and CDR2 sequences are LNHDA and SQIVND (reference sequence). CDR3 length: 14 residues. Here the CDR3 reads CASSTGTPLGEQYF. The CDR3 DNA sequence: TGTGCCAGTAGTACCGGGACACCGCTAGGCGAGCAGTACTTC.

The V call is TRBV5-1, the J call TRBJ2-7, with 9 bases matching TRBD2. V lost 4 bases to trimming and J lost 0 bases; unmatched junction nucleotides: 5. The CDR3 is 15 amino acids. The germline V gene has CDR1 SGHRS and CDR2 YFSETQ. CDR3 residues: CASSLAGSPSYEQYF. CDR3 coding DNA: TGCGCCAGCAGCCTAGCGGGGTCACCCTCCTACGAGCAGTACTTC.

This clone is a singleton in its sample. V is TRBV15 and J is TRBJ1-1, with no clear D. Germline-derived CDR1 and CDR2 are LNHNV and YYDKDF (reference sequence). V was trimmed by 5 bases and J by 1 base, leaving 14 bases between them. The CDR3 runs 15 residues. The CDR3 sequence: CATSAPRRGNTEAFF. The CDR3 DNA reads TGTGCCACCAGCGCTCCAAGACGGGGGAACACTGAAGCTTTCTTT.

V is TRBV5-1 and J is TRBJ1-1, with D possibly TRBD1 on 5 matching bases. V was pared by 0 bases and J by 7 bases, with 10 bases between. There are 13 residues in the CDR3. CDR1 SGHRS and CDR2 YFSETQ come from the germline V gene. This chain's CDR3 is CASSLGWGDEAFF. The CDR3 DNA follows: TGCGCCAGCAGCTTGGGTTGGGGGGATGAAGCTTTCTTT.

This sequence joins TRBV9 and TRBJ2-3; 9 bases map to TRBD2. Germline CDR1 SGDLS, CDR2 YYNGEE. This CDR3 is 16 amino acids long. The V segment lost 0 bases and the J segment 3 bases; nucleotides outside the gene matches: 5. Here the CDR3 DNA reads TGTGCCAGCAGCGTAGAGGGCGGGGGGGGTACAGATACGCAGTATTTT. It translates to CASSVEGGGGTDTQYF.

The genes are TRBV7-2 and TRBJ1-5, with 9 bases matching TRBD1. The CDR3 extends over 18 amino acids. Looked up from germline, CDR1 is SGHTA and CDR2 is FQGNSA. J lost 2 bases, V lost 5 bases, and 13 bases had no gene match. This chain's CDR3 is CASSVGQGQISGNQPQHF. CDR3 bases: TGTGCCAGCAGCGTGGGACAGGGTCAAATTTCGGGCAATCAGCCCCAGCATTTT.

The chain recombines TRBV30 with TRBJ1-1; the D gene is possibly TRBD1 (5 bases). Deletions cut 3 bases from V and 5 bases from J, with 13 bases between. Germline-derived CDR1 and CDR2 are GTSNPN and SVGIG (reference sequence). The CDR3 is 13 residues long. The CDR3 DNA is TGTGCCTGGAGGTTAGGAGGGGCAACTGAAGCTTTCTTT. Amino acids: CAWRLGGATEAFF.

This chain links TRBV28 with TRBJ1-5; D gene unclear. V lost 10 bases, J lost 0 bases, and 10 bases lay in between. Germline CDR1 reads MDHEN; CDR2 reads SYDVKM. This CDR3 contains 13 residues. CDR3 sequence: CATRGSSNQPQHF. The CDR3 region has the DNA TGTGCCACCCGAGGGAGTAGCAATCAGCCCCAGCATTTT. Full variable domain (outside the CDR3, taken from reference TRBV28 and TRBJ1-5): DVKVTQSSRYLVKRTGEKVFLECVQDMDHENMFWYRQDPGLGLRLIYFSYDVKMKEKGDIPEGYSVSREKKERFSLILESASTNQTSMYLCATRGSSNQPQHFGDGTRLSIL.

The rearrangement uses TRBV4-3 and TRBJ2-2; weak D call: TRBD1 (6 bases). The CDR3 runs to 16 residues. Germline V gene sequence: CDR1 LGHNA, CDR2 YSLEER. The germline V and J ends were trimmed by 0 bases and 1 base, with 9 bases remaining between them. In DNA form, the CDR3 reads TGCGCCAGCAGCCAAGACGGCAGGGGGAACACCGGGGAGCTGTTTTTT. Its translation: CASSQDGRGNTGELFF.

This clone appeared a single time. The chain combines TRBV19 with TRBJ2-1; D is possibly TRBD1 (5 bases). CDR1 LNHDA and CDR2 SQIVND come from the germline V gene (reference sequence). V lost 0 bases and J lost 4, with 10 bases in between. This CDR3 spans 15 amino acids. CDR3 region: CASSIDRGQYNEQFF. Here the CDR3 DNA reads TGTGCCAGTAGTATAGATCGCGGACAATACAATGAGCAGTTCTTC. The variable domain in full, completed from reference TRBV19 and TRBJ2-1, reads DGGITQSPKYLFRKEGQNVTLSCEQNLNHDAMYWYRQDPGQGLRLIYYSQIVNDFQKGDIAEGYSVSREKKESFPLTVTSAQKNPTAFYLCASSIDRGQYNEQFFGPGTRLTVL.

CDR3 DNA sequence: TGTGCCAGCAGCCAAACGGGGACAGGGCTCATCCACGAGCAGTACTTC. It specifies CASSQTGTGLIHEQYF. The rearrangement uses TRBV4-2 and TRBJ2-7; 9 bases line up with TRBD1. The CDR3 is made up of 16 amino acids. V trimming: 2 bases; J trimming: 5 bases; junction bases outside the gene matches: 10. Germline CDR1 reads LGHNA; CDR2 reads YNFKEQ.

V and J are TRBV6-1 and TRBJ1-4; perhaps TRBD1 as D (5 bases). The ends were cut back, 4 bases at V and 6 bases at J, with 12 bases in the middle. The length of the CDR3 is 14 residues. Per the germline V gene, CDR1 is MNHNS and CDR2 is SASEGT. In nucleotides, the CDR3 is TGTGCCAGCAGTGCCTTTGACAGTGATGAAAAACTGTTTTTT. It encodes CASSAFDSDEKLFF.

V usage is TRBV5-4 and J usage is TRBJ2-7, with a possible D match to TRBD2 (6 bases). The CDR3 totals 13 residues. Trimming took 3 bases from V and 1 from J, leaving 8 bases between them. From germline, CDR1 is SGHNT and CDR2 YYREEE (reference sequence). The CDR3, as DNA: TGTGCCAGCAGCTCCGGGAGTTCCTACGAGCAGTACTTC. Residues: CASSSGSSYEQYF. The variable domain in full, with the rest retrieved from reference TRBV5-4 and TRBJ2-7, is ETGVTQSPTHLIKTRGQQVTLRCSSQSGHNTVSWYQQALGQGPQFIFQYYREEENGRGNFPPRFSGLQFPNYSSELNVNALELDDSALYLCASSSGSSYEQYFGPGTRLTVT.

Note on this clone: Because the CDR3's place on the DNA is in doubt, the DNA is left out and the CDR3 is given as listed by TCRdb. This rearrangement joins TRBV21-1 to TRBJ2-3; the table's D call of TRBD1 was not tested on the DNA. TRBV21-1 counts as a pseudogene. The CDR3 length equals 14 residues, ends included. The CDR3 protein is CASKWAKGTDTQYF.

This chain joins TRBV7-9 and TRBJ2-7; D is possibly TRBD2 (5 bases). Germline V gives CDR1 SEHNR, CDR2 FQNEAQ (reference sequence). V lost 5 bases and J 0 bases, leaving 14 bases between the germline ends. This CDR3 has 15 amino acids. The CDR3: CASSRSGLSSYEQYF. CDR3 DNA: TGTGCCAGCAGCAGATCGGGATTAAGCTCCTACGAGCAGTACTTC.

The chain combines TRBV7-2 with TRBJ1-2, with a possible D match to TRBD1 (5 bases). The CDR3 contains 15 residues. Germline V gene sequence: CDR1 SGHTA, CDR2 FQGNSA. V lost 4 bases to trimming and J lost 2 bases, with 14 bases between them. CDR3 in DNA: TGTGCCAGCAGCTCCCCCGCGACAGCGAACTATGGCTACACCTTC. It specifies CASSSPATANYGYTF.

This clone appeared once. The genes are TRBV27 and TRBJ2-3; TRBD1 matches 9 bases. In germline, CDR1 is MNHEY, CDR2 SMNVEV (reference sequence). CDR3 length: 15 amino acids. The V and J ends lost 6 bases and 0 bases, in that order; junction bases with no gene match: 4. In nucleotides, the CDR3 is TGTGCCAGCAGGCCACAGGGGGCTAGCACAGATACGCAGTATTTT. Residues: CASRPQGASTDTQYF.

The J gene is TRBJ2-7, the V gene TRBV5-1; 7 bases fit TRBD1. Unmatched junction bases numbered 4, after V lost 4 bases and J lost 0 bases. Germline CDR1 is SGHRS and CDR2 is YFSETQ. The CDR3 consists of 14 residues. In DNA, the CDR3 is TGCGCCAGCAGCCGGGACAGTAGCTCCTACGAGCAGTACTTC. The encoded protein is CASSRDSSSYEQYF.